The 14 T cell receptor beta chains below were found in one sample sequenced in a study of T cells in Graves' hyperthyroidism and ophthalmopathy. TCR beta CDR3 region amplification was performed from RNA transcripts. Primed by the HTBI set, a first-round RT-PCR was run on the TCR CDR3. TCRdb passed the multiplex PCR reads through MiXCR, listing each CDR3 protein once. This sample has around 530,000 distinct CDR3 sequences, with 17% found just once. The specimen was blood. These receptors were collected from a woman aged 18-35 years with Graves' ophthalmopathy.

This clonotype was seen at least ten times. V usage is TRBV7-2 and J usage is TRBJ2-1; tentatively, D is TRBD1 (5 bases). Deletions cut 2 bases from V and 8 bases from J, with 16 bases between. Germline CDR1 and CDR2: SGHTA and FQGNSA. The CDR3 is made up of 15 amino acids. CDR3 in amino acids: CASSLIPQGSYEQFF. In DNA form, the CDR3 reads TGTGCCAGCAGCTTAATCCCCCAGGGCTCCTATGAGCAGTTCTTC.

The chain couples TRBV2 to TRBJ2-1; D not certain. This CDR3 is 15 amino acids long. Trimming removed 4 bases at V and 0 bases at J, with 10 bases between. CDR1 and CDR2 from the germline V gene are SNHLY and FYNNEI. As DNA, the CDR3 is TGTGCCAGCAGTGGGGCGGAGAGCTCCTACAATGAGCAGTTCTTC. Protein sequence: CASSGAESSYNEQFF. Full variable domain (rest looked up from reference TRBV2 and TRBJ2-1): EPEVTQTPSHQVTQMGQEVILRCVPISNHLYFYWYRQILGQKVEFLVSFYNNEISEKSEIFDDQFSVERPDGSNFTLKIRSTKLEDSAMYFCASSGAESSYNEQFFGPGTRLTVL.

The chain uses TRBV20-1 and TRBJ1-1; D ambiguous. Germline V gives CDR1 DFQATT, CDR2 SNEGSKA (reference sequence). V was pared by 1 base and J by 1 base, with 7 bases between. The CDR3 totals 13 residues. CDR3 sequence reads: CSARGGGNTEAFF. As DNA, the CDR3 is TGCAGTGCTAGAGGAGGAGGGAACACTGAAGCTTTCTTT.

V is TRBV7-9 and J is TRBJ1-1, with 8 bases identical to TRBD1. The V gene end was trimmed by 4 bases and the J gene end by 0 bases; junction bases not matched to a gene: 7. Germline loops: CDR1 SEHNR, CDR2 FQNEAQ (reference sequence). The CDR3 covers 16 residues. The CDR3 DNA reads TGTGCCAGCAGCTCCCGGGACAGGAGTATGAACACTGAAGCTTTCTTT. Amino acid sequence: CASSSRDRSMNTEAFF.

Ten or more counts support this clonotype. The chain couples TRBV12-3 or TRBV12-4 to TRBJ1-2, with TRBD1 identical over 10 bases. Trimming removed 6 bases from V and 3 bases from J; junction bases left unmatched: 7. The CDR3 totals 15 residues. The DNA of the CDR3 is TGTGCCAGCAGGCCGACAGGGGGCCAACACTATGGCTACACCTTC. Its translation: CASRPTGGQHYGYTF.

There are many counts of this clonotype. V usage is TRBV5-1 and J usage is TRBJ1-3; weak D call: TRBD1 (5 bases). Germline CDR1 SGHRS, CDR2 YFSETQ. V dropped 4 bases and J dropped 6 bases, with 14 bases sitting between them. The CDR3 is made up of 14 amino acids. The CDR3 coding sequence is TGCGCCAGCAGCCTCTCCAGGGACGAAAACACCATATATTTT. Its protein product is CASSLSRDENTIYF.

This clonotype has a count of ten or more. The chain uses TRBV20-1 and TRBJ2-7; D might be TRBD1 (6 bases). The CDR3 is made up of 15 amino acids. V lost 0 bases, J lost 5 bases, and 17 bases lay in between. Germline values: CDR1 DFQATT, CDR2 SNEGSKA (reference sequence). CDR3 loop: CSARDLSGAVNEQYF. CDR3 DNA: TGCAGTGCTAGAGACCTCTCAGGGGCGGTGAACGAGCAGTACTTC.

The J gene is TRBJ2-7, the V gene TRBV6-6, with 9 bases identical to TRBD1. CDR3 length equals 14 residues. V dropped 0 bases and J dropped 7; count of bases not matched to a gene: 4. Germline CDR1 is MNHNY and CDR2 is SVGAGI (reference sequence). The CDR3 reads CASSYSWDRVEQYF. The CDR3 nucleotides read TGTGCCAGCAGTTACTCGTGGGACAGGGTTGAGCAGTACTTC.

This clonotype was counted ten times or more. V gene TRBV28 combines with J gene TRBJ2-1, with 7 bases matching TRBD2. Losses at the gene ends were 6 bases for V and 7 bases for J; bases not matched to a gene: 15. CDR3 length equals 16 residues. CDR1 is MDHEN and CDR2 is SYDVKM in the germline V gene. The chain's CDR3 is CASRSQSSGAINEQFF. In nucleotides, the CDR3 is TGTGCCAGCAGGTCACAGTCCAGCGGGGCGATTAATGAGCAGTTCTTC.

At least ten counts were recorded for this clonotype. CDR3: CASSLSQGMNTEAFF. The CDR3 DNA reads TGTGCCAGCAGCTTAAGTCAGGGTATGAACACTGAAGCTTTCTTT. The J gene is TRBJ1-1, the V gene TRBV7-8, with D possibly TRBD1 on 5 matching bases. In germline, CDR1 is SGHVS, CDR2 FQNEAQ. Trimming cost V 2 bases and J 0 bases, with 10 bases left between them. This CDR3 is built from 15 residues. The full variable domain, its missing parts supplied by reference TRBV7-8 and TRBJ1-1, is GAGVSQSPRYKVAKRGQDVALRCDPISGHVSLFWYQQALGQGPEFLTYFQNEAQLDKSGLPSDRFFAERPEGSVSTLKIQRTQQEDSAVYLCASSLSQGMNTEAFFGQGTRLTVV.

CDR3 in DNA: TGTGCCTGGAGTGGGGGGGACAGGGGGTACGAGCAGTACTTC. It encodes CAWSGGDRGYEQYF. This sequence joins TRBV30 and TRBJ2-7; TRBD1 matches at 11 bases. CDR1 and CDR2 (germline): GTSNPN, SVGIG (reference sequence). There are 14 residues in the CDR3. V dropped 1 base and J dropped 4; count of bases not matched to a gene: 3.

The chain has TRBV10-3 and TRBJ2-5; TRBD1 aligns across 9 bases. The CDR3 is made up of 13 amino acids. In germline, CDR1 is ENHRY, CDR2 SYGVKD. V dropped 6 bases and J dropped 1; count of bases not matched to a gene: 0. The CDR3 loop reads CAIRQGAQETQYF. The CDR3 nucleotides read TGTGCCATCAGACAGGGGGCCCAAGAGACCCAGTACTTC.

The chain employs TRBV11-3 and TRBJ2-1, with 9 nucleotides matching TRBD2. This CDR3 contains 17 residues. V gave up 1 base and J gave up 4 bases; unmatched junction bases: 8. CDR1 and CDR2 (germline): SGHNT, YENEEA. The CDR3 DNA follows: TGTGCCAGCAGCTTAGTAGGGCGGGAGGGCCAATACAATGAGCAGTTCTTC. Its translation is CASSLVGREGQYNEQFF.

This clonotype was recorded many times. V gene TRBV7-9 combines with J gene TRBJ2-7; D perhaps matches TRBD1 (6 bases). The CDR3 contains 13 residues. Germline assignment: CDR1 SEHNR and CDR2 FQNEAQ (reference sequence). V was clipped by 6 bases and J by 4 bases, with 13 bases between them. The CDR3 sequence is CASSQDRNYEQYF. The DNA of the CDR3 is TGTGCCAGCAGTCAGGACAGAAATTACGAGCAGTACTTC.